Presented here are 29 T cell receptor beta chains from one specimen sequenced in a study of tissue T cells after allogeneic stem cell transplantation. The table came from immunoSEQ multiplex PCR; TCRdb's copy has only in-frame clones and leaves some out. Of roughly 940 clones in the sample, about 39% were seen once. The sample consisted of stomach tissue, taken at autopsy. These receptors all stem from a female patient aged 35-70 years with steroid-refractory graft-versus-host disease after an allogeneic stem cell transplant. Some T cells may be supplied by the graft donor.

The chain carries TRBV10-3 and TRBJ1-1; no definite D call. The CDR3 covers 12 residues. V lost 5 bases and J lost 5, with 9 bases in between. Germline V gene sequence: CDR1 ENHRY, CDR2 SYGVKD. CDR3 coding DNA: TGTGCCATCAGTAATTGGGGTACTGAAGCTTTCTTT. This sequence encodes CAISNWGTEAFF.

This chain joins TRBV7-9 and TRBJ1-2; D is unclear. The CDR3 sequence is 11 residues long. Trimming removed 5 bases from V and 8 bases from J, with 9 bases in between. Germline V gene data show CDR1 as SEHNR and CDR2 as FQNEAQ (reference sequence). The CDR3 DNA is TGTGCCAGCAGCGGCCTTTGGGGCTACACCTTC. This gives the protein CASSGLWGYTF.

V usage is TRBV5-5 and J usage is TRBJ2-7; D is possibly TRBD1 (5 bases). Germline V gene data show CDR1 as SGHKS and CDR2 as YYEKEE (reference sequence). V lost 3 bases, J lost 0 bases, and 13 bases lay in between. The CDR3 consists of 15 residues. CDR3 nucleotides: TGTGCCAGCAGCTGGTCAGCGACAGTCTCCTACGAGCAGTACTTC. This encodes CASSWSATVSYEQYF.

This clone was counted between two and nine times. This chain links TRBV10-3 with TRBJ2-2, with 9 positions matching TRBD2. This CDR3 spans 14 amino acids. Unmatched junction bases numbered 2, after V lost 6 bases and J lost 3 bases. CDR1 is ENHRY and CDR2 is SYGVKD in the germline V gene. CDR3 bases: TGTGCCATCAGGATAGCGGGAGACACCGGGGAGCTGTTTTTT. Amino acids: CAIRIAGDTGELFF.

The chain carries TRBV7-3 and TRBJ2-3; a weak D match, TRBD2 (5 bases). V lost 5 bases and J 5 bases, leaving 11 bases between the germline ends. Germline V gene lookup returns CDR1 SGHTA and CDR2 FQGTGA. The length of the CDR3 is 13 residues. CDR3 residues: CASSPRREDTQYF. As DNA, the CDR3 is TGTGCCAGCAGCCCCCGCCGGGAAGATACGCAGTATTTT.

This clone rates as medium-sized (0.01 to 0.1%). J is TRBJ1-6 and V is TRBV19; D possibly corresponds to TRBD1 (6 bases). Germline assignment: CDR1 LNHDA and CDR2 SQIVND (reference sequence). The CDR3 totals 13 residues. V dropped 6 bases and J dropped 9 bases, with 12 bases sitting between them. CDR3 coding DNA: TGTGCCAGTAGGTCGGGGGGCGGTTCACCCCTCCACTTT. This sequence encodes CASRSGGGSPLHF.

Remarks on this clone: The same CDR3 is also encoded by other DNA sequences in this sample. This rearrangement joins TRBV7-2 to TRBJ1-1; 7 nucleotides agree with TRBD1. V was clipped by 4 bases and J by 4 bases; unmatched bases: 9. From germline, CDR1 is SGHTA and CDR2 FQGNSA. The CDR3 spans 15 residues. CDR3 bases: TGTGCCAGCAGCTGGGGGGGAGGGGGCGGCACTGAAGCTTTCTTT. Its translation is CASSWGGGGGTEAFF. The complete variable domain, with remaining parts taken from reference TRBV7-2 and TRBJ1-1, reads GAGVSQSPSNKVTEKGKDVELRCDPISGHTALYWYRQSLGQGLEFLIYFQGNSAPDKSGLPSDRFSAERTGGSVSTLTIQRTQQEDSAVYLCASSWGGGGGTEAFFGQGTRLTVV.

The rearrangement uses TRBV7-9 and TRBJ1-2; D is ambiguous. The CDR3 runs to 14 residues. V lost 0 bases to trimming and J lost 1 base, with 6 bases between them. Per germline, CDR1 SEHNR and CDR2 FQNEAQ (reference sequence). The CDR3 region is CASSLAGLNYGYTF. The DNA for the CDR3 is TGTGCCAGCAGCTTAGCGGGTCTTAACTATGGCTACACCTTC.

The chain uses TRBV29-1 and TRBJ1-2; 7 nucleotides match TRBD1. V lost 6 bases to trimming and J lost 2 bases; unmatched junction nucleotides: 12. Germline assignment: CDR1 SQVTM and CDR2 ANQGSEA. The CDR3 runs 15 residues. CDR3: CSVKTGVSSNYGYTF. For the CDR3, the DNA is TGCAGCGTGAAAACAGGGGTCTCGTCGAACTATGGCTACACCTTC.

This clone has only a few counts. The V call is TRBV5-1, the J call TRBJ1-5; D gene ambiguous. V lost 5 bases, J lost 1 base, and 7 bases lay in between. This CDR3 spans 13 amino acids. Germline V CDR1 and CDR2: SGHRS, YFSETQ. In DNA form, the CDR3 reads TGCGCCAGCAGAGGTAGCAGCAATCAGCCCCAGCATTTT. Translating it yields CASRGSSNQPQHF.

This sequence joins TRBV4-1 and TRBJ1-2; no clear D gene. The CDR3 extends over 13 amino acids. Germline V gene lookup returns CDR1 MGHRA and CDR2 YSYEKL. The ends were cut back, 0 bases at V and 6 bases at J, with 8 bases in the middle. The CDR3 bases are TGCGCCAGCAGCCAAGAGAGGGTCCATGGCTACACCTTC. Amino acids: CASSQERVHGYTF.

Sample share makes this clone large. The V gene is TRBV10-3, the J gene TRBJ2-1; 8 bases are a match to TRBD2. With 4 bases clipped from V and 3 bases from J, the junction kept 2 bases outside the gene matches. Germline CDR1 and CDR2: ENHRY and SYGVKD. This CDR3 is built from 14 residues. CDR3 nucleotide sequence: TGTGCCATCAGTGGGCGGGGGGTCTACAATGAGCAGTTCTTC. Its protein is CAISGRGVYNEQFF.

The chain joins TRBV5-6 to TRBJ2-7, with a possible D match to TRBD2 (5 bases). The length of the CDR3 is 14 residues. Germline values: CDR1 SGHDT, CDR2 YYEEEE. The ends were cut back, 0 bases at V and 0 bases at J, with 7 bases in the middle. CDR3 coding DNA: TGTGCCAGCAGCTTGGATCGGGGCTCCTACGAGCAGTACTTC. Its protein product is CASSLDRGSYEQYF. The full variable domain, completed using reference TRBV5-6 and TRBJ2-7, is DAGVTQSPTHLIKTRGQQVTLRCSPKSGHDTVSWYQQALGQGPQFIFQYYEEEERQRGNFPDRFSGHQFPNYSSELNVNALLLGDSALYLCASSLDRGSYEQYFGPGTRLTVT.

There are a few counts of this clone. This chain uses TRBV7-2 with TRBJ1-2, with 9 positions matching TRBD1. CDR3 length equals 14 residues. V lost 6 bases to trimming and J lost 5 bases; unmatched junction nucleotides: 7. CDR1 SGHTA and CDR2 FQGNSA come from the germline V gene. The CDR3 spells CASRTTGGGYGYTF. The CDR3 DNA reads TGTGCCAGCAGGACGACAGGGGGTGGGTATGGCTACACCTTC.

This clone is deemed medium-sized (0.01 to 0.1%). This chain joins TRBV12-3 or TRBV12-4 and TRBJ2-3; D is undetermined. This CDR3 contains 11 residues. V was cut by 6 bases and J by 5 bases, with 6 bases left in between. CDR3 sequence reads: CASSPLDTQYF. DNA of the CDR3: TGTGCCAGCAGCCCGTTAGATACGCAGTATTTT.

This clone was seen more than once but under ten times. The CDR3 is CASRDRGYEQYF. CDR3 DNA: TGTGCCAGCAGGGACAGGGGCTACGAGCAGTACTTC. The rearrangement uses TRBV2 and TRBJ2-7, with 9 bases matching TRBD1. Germline values: CDR1 SNHLY, CDR2 FYNNEI. Trimming cost V 6 bases and J 3 bases; bases outside gene matches: 0. CDR3 length: 12 residues.

This clone was observed a few times. This chain links TRBV5-1 with TRBJ2-3, with 8 bases that match TRBD1. The germline CDR1 and CDR2 sequences are SGHRS and YFSETQ. This CDR3 has 14 amino acids. Trimming removed 0 bases from V and 6 bases from J; junction bases left unmatched: 3. CDR3 in amino acids: CASSLARGLDTQYF. In nucleotides, the CDR3 is TGCGCCAGCAGCTTGGCCAGGGGGCTCGATACGCAGTATTTT.

This clone is deemed medium-sized. CDR3 sequence reads: CASIQRELYEQFF. DNA for the CDR3: TGTGCCAGCATACAGCGGGAGTTGTATGAGCAGTTCTTC. The genes are TRBV2 and TRBJ2-1; 8 nucleotides line up with TRBD2. The CDR3 spans 13 residues. V dropped 7 bases and J dropped 8; count of bases not matched to a gene: 7. Germline lookup yields CDR1 SNHLY and CDR2 FYNNEI.

V is TRBV4-1 and J is TRBJ2-6; D is uncertain. The CDR3 covers 16 residues. Trimming cost V 1 base and J 1 base, with 8 bases left between them. Germline CDR1 and CDR2: MGHRA and YSYEKL. The chain's CDR3 is CASSQVQLSGANVLTF. The DNA of the CDR3 is TGCGCCAGCAGCCAAGTCCAGCTTTCTGGGGCCAACGTCCTGACTTTC.

The genes are TRBV4-2 and TRBJ2-1, with 14 bases that match TRBD2. The junction had 4 bases not matched to a gene; V was cut back by 2 bases and J by 7 bases. This CDR3 is built from 16 residues. The germline V gene has CDR1 LGHNA and CDR2 YNFKEQ. The CDR3 DNA reads as TGTGCCAGCAGCCAACGGACTAGCGGGGGGAGGAATGAGCAGTTCTTC. Translating it yields CASSQRTSGGRNEQFF.

This clone was detected only once. The J gene is TRBJ2-5, the V gene TRBV5-1; weak D call: TRBD2 (5 bases). The DNA end favors TRBJ2-7, so the J call may be wrong. Germline-derived CDR1 and CDR2 are SGHRS and YFSETQ. This CDR3 contains 14 residues. The CDR3 DNA follows: TGCGCCAGCAGCCCCCCGGACCGAGGGTACGAGCAGTACTTC. Protein product: CASSPPDRGYEQYF.

This clone was recorded only once. The chain has TRBV6-2 or TRBV6-3 and TRBJ1-1, with unresolved D. Germline CDR1 is MNHEY and CDR2 is SVGEGT. The CDR3 extends over 11 amino acids. The germline V and J ends were trimmed by 2 bases and 6 bases, with 4 bases remaining between them. The CDR3 loop reads CASSYGPEAFF. DNA for the CDR3: TGTGCCAGCAGTTACGGACCTGAAGCTTTCTTT.

V usage is TRBV6-5 and J usage is TRBJ1-6; D gene ambiguous. Trimming took off 3 bases at V and 10 bases at J, with 10 bases between the two ends. Per germline, CDR1 MNHEY and CDR2 SVGAGI. This CDR3 spans 13 amino acids. The CDR3 nucleotides read TGTGCCAGCAGTTATGAGTTGGGGTCACCCCTCCACTTT. Its protein is CASSYELGSPLHF.

The CDR3 nucleotides read TGTGCCAGCAGCCAAGGCCCTGGAAACACCATATATTTT. It yields the protein CASSQGPGNTIYF. The chain has TRBV3-1 (or the pseudogene TRBV3-2) and TRBJ1-3; D unclear. Germline V gene sequence: CDR1 LGHDT, CDR2 YNNKEL (reference sequence). CDR3 length: 13 residues. V was trimmed by 1 base and J by 2 bases, leaving 3 bases between them.

The chain has TRBV10-1 and TRBJ2-7; D not resolved. This CDR3 spans 15 amino acids. Germline values: CDR1 WNHNN, CDR2 SYGVQD (reference sequence). The germline V and J ends were trimmed by 3 bases and 3 bases, with 15 bases remaining between them. The CDR3 nucleotides are TGCGCCAGCAGTGACCCGCCTTTCTCCCTCTACGAGCAGTACTTC. Its translation: CASSDPPFSLYEQYF.

This clone was counted between two and nine times. V gene TRBV2 combines with J gene TRBJ2-3, with TRBD2 matching over 12 bases. The V and J ends lost 6 bases and 3 bases, in that order; junction bases with no gene match: 7. The CDR3 has 16 amino acids. From germline, CDR1 is SNHLY and CDR2 FYNNEI. The CDR3 bases are TGTGCCAGCAGGAGACTAGCGGGAGTTTGGACAGATACGCAGTATTTT. Translation: CASRRLAGVWTDTQYF.

This clone is large within its sample. The V call is TRBV6-2 or TRBV6-3, the J call TRBJ1-2; D is ambiguous. The CDR3 sequence is 12 residues long. The germline V gene has CDR1 MNHEY and CDR2 SVGEGT. Trimming removed 4 bases from V and 3 bases from J, with 6 bases in between. The CDR3 region has the DNA TGTGCCAGCAGTTTGGGCCACTATGGCTACACCTTC. Amino acid sequence: CASSLGHYGYTF.

This clone ranks as large. The chain recombines TRBV25-1 with TRBJ2-7; D is perhaps TRBD2 (6 bases). This CDR3 region has 12 residues. The V gene lost 3 bases and the J gene lost 4 bases, with 7 bases spanning the gap. Germline V CDR1 and CDR2: MGHDK, SYGVNS. CDR3 residues: CASSDRGYEQYF. The CDR3 DNA follows: TGTGCCAGCAGTGACCGGGGGTACGAGCAGTACTTC.

This clone was found a few times. V gene TRBV6-5 combines with J gene TRBJ1-6; tentatively, D is TRBD1 (6 bases). The germline gives CDR1 MNHEY, CDR2 SVGAGI. V dropped 4 bases and J dropped 12 bases, with 19 bases sitting between them. The CDR3 totals 15 residues. In DNA form, the CDR3 reads TGTGCCAGCAGTTCCACAGGGACGCTCCAGGGACCCCTCCACTTT. Protein product: CASSSTGTLQGPLHF.